This TCR beta chain appears in the sequencing data of a study of T cells in narcolepsy. Remarks on this clone: The antigen is unknown.

Study-wide points: Comparing one patient's CSF and blood CD4+ clonotypes highlighted HCRT- and TRIB2-specific autoreactive clonotypes. Healthy controls reportedly lacked the autoreactive clonotypes serially found in patients' blood.

V lost 2 bases and J 1 base, leaving 7 bases between the germline ends. Germline CDR1 reads SGHDT; CDR2 reads YYEEEE. The CDR3 totals 14 residues. Here immunoSEQ multiplex PCR was the method, and the copy in TCRdb shows in-frame clones only, minus some. The table records fewer than 15,000 clones, about 88% of them present only once. This chain uses TRBV5-6 with TRBJ1-3; weak D call: TRBD1 (5 bases). The receptor comes from a human donor with narcolepsy. The sample was CD45RA- memory CD4+ T cells from PBMCs. The CDR3 coding sequence is TGTGCCAGCAGCTTACCAGGGTCTGGAAACACCATATATTTT. Amino acid sequence: CASSLPGSGNTIYF.